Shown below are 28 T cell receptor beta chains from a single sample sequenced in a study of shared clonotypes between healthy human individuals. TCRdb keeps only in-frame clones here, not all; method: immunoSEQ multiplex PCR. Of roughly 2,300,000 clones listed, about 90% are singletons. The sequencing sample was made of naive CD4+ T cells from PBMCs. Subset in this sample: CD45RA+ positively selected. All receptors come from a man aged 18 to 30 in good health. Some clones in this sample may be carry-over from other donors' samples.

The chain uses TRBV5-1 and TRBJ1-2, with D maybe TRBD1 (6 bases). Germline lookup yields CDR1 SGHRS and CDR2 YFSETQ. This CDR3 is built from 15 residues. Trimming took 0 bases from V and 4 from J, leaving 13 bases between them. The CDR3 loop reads CASSLVLGATYGYTF. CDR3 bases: TGCGCCAGCAGCTTGGTTCTGGGGGCGACCTATGGCTACACCTTC.

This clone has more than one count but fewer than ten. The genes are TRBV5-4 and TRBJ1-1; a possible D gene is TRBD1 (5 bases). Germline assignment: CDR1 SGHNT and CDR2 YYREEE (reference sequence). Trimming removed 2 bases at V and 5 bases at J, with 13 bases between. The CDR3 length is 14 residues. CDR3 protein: CASSFGREGTEAFF. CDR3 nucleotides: TGTGCCAGCAGCTTCGGCAGGGAAGGGACTGAAGCTTTCTTT.

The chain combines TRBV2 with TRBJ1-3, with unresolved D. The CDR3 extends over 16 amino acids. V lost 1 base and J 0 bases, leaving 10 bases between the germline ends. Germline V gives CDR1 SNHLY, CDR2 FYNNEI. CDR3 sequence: CASSEVLAYSGNTIYF. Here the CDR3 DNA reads TGTGCCAGCAGTGAAGTCCTGGCTTACTCTGGAAACACCATATATTTT.

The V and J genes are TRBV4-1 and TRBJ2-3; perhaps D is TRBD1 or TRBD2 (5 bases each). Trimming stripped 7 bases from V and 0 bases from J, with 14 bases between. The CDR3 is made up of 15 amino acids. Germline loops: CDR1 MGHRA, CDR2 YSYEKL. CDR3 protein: CASTERGPSTDTQYF. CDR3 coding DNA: TGCGCCAGCACTGAACGGGGCCCTAGCACAGATACGCAGTATTTT.

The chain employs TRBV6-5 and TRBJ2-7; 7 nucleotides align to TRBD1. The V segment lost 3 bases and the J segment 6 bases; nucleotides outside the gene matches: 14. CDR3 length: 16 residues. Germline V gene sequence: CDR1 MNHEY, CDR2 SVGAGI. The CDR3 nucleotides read TGTGCCAGCAGTTATAAAAGCGCCCAGGGGGTTTCCGAGCAGTACTTC. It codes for CASSYKSAQGVSEQYF.

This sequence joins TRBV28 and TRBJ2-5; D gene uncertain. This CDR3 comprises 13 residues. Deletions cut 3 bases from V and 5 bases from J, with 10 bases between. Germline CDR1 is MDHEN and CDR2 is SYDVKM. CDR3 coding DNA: TGTGCCAGCAGTTTGGGCAGTCTCGAGACCCAGTACTTC. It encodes CASSLGSLETQYF.

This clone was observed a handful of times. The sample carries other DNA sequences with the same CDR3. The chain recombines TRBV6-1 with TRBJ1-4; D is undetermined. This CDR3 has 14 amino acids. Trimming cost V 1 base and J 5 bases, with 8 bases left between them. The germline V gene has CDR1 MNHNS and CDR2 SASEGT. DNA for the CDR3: TGTGCCAGCAGTGAAGGTAGTCGGAATGAAAAACTGTTTTTT. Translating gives CASSEGSRNEKLFF.

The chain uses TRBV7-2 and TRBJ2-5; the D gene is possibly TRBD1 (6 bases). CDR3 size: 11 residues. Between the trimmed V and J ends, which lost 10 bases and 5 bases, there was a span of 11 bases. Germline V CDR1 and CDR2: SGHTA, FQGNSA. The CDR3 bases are TGTGCCACTTCCCAGGGGGAGACCCAGTACTTC. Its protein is CATSQGETQYF.

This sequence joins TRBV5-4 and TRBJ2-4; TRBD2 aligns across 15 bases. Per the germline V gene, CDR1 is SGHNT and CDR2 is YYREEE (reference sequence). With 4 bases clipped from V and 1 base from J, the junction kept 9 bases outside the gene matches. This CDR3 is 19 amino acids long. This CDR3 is CASSRPGTSGRTAKNIQYF. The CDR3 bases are TGTGCCAGCAGCCGCCCCGGGACTAGCGGGAGGACGGCCAAAAACATTCAGTACTTC. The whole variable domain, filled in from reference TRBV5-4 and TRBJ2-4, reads ETGVTQSPTHLIKTRGQQVTLRCSSQSGHNTVSWYQQALGQGPQFIFQYYREEENGRGNFPPRFSGLQFPNYSSELNVNALELDDSALYLCASSRPGTSGRTAKNIQYFGAGTRLSVL.

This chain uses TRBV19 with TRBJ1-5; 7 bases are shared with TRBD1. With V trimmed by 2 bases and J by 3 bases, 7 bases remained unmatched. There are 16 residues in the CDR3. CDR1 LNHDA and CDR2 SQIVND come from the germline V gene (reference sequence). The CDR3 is CASSIQGVRPNQPQHF. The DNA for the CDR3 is TGTGCCAGTAGTATACAGGGGGTGAGGCCCAATCAGCCCCAGCATTTT.

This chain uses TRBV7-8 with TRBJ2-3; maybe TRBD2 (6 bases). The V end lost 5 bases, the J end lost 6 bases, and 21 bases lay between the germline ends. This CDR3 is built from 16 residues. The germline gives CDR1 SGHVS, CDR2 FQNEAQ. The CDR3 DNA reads TGTGCCAGCAGCCTAACACGGACTACCCCATTGGATACGCAGTATTTT. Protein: CASSLTRTTPLDTQYF.

The CDR3: CASSLLGQAPGGYTF. The CDR3 DNA is TGTGCCAGCAGTTTACTGGGACAGGCCCCGGGTGGCTACACCTTC. The J gene is TRBJ1-2, the V gene TRBV28; 8 bases match TRBD1. The ends lost 2 bases at V and 7 bases at J; junction bases unmatched: 9. The CDR3 sequence is 15 residues long. Germline CDR1 and CDR2: MDHEN and SYDVKM.

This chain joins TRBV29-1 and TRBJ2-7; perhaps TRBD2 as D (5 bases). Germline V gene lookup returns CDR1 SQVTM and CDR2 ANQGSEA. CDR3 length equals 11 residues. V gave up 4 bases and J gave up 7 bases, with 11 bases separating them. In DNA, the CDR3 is TGCAGCGTTGGAGGACTGGTAGAGCAGTACTTC. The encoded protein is CSVGGLVEQYF.

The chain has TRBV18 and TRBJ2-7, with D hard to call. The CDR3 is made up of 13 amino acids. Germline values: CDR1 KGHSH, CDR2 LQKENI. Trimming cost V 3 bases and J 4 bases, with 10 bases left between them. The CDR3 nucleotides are TGTGCCAGCTCACCTACCTCGCCGTACGAGCAGTACTTC. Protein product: CASSPTSPYEQYF.

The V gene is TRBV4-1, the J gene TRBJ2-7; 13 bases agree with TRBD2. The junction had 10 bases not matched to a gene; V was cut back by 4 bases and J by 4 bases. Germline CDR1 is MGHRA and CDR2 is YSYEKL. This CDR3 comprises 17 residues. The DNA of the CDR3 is TGCGCCAGCAGCCGACTAGCCGGGACTAGCGGGACTTACGAGCAGTACTTC. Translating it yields CASSRLAGTSGTYEQYF.

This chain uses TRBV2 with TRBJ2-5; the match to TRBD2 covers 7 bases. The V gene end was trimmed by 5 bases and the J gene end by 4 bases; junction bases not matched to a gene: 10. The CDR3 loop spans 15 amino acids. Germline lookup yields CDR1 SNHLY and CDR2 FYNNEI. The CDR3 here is CASSLGAGVGETQYF. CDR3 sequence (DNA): TGTGCCAGCAGTTTGGGCGCGGGAGTTGGAGAGACCCAGTACTTC.

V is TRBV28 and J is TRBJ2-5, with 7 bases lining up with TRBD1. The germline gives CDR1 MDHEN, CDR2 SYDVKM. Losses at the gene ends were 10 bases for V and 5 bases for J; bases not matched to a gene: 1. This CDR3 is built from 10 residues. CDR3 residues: CATRGETQYF. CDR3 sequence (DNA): TGTGCCACCAGGGGGGAGACCCAGTACTTC.

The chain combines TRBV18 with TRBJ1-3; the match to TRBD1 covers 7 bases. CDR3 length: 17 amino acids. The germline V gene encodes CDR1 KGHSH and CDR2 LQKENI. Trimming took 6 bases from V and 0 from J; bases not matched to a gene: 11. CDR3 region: CASSPSIQGSSGNTIYF. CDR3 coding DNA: TGTGCCAGCTCCCCCTCAATACAGGGGTCCTCTGGAAACACCATATATTTT.

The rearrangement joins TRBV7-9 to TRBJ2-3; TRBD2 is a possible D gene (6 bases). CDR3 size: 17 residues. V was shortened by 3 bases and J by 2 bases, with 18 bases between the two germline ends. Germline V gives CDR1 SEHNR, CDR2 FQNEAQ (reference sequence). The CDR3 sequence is CASSLAGGAGPTDTQYF. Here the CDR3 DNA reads TGTGCCAGCAGCTTGGCGGGCGGGGCAGGTCCCACAGATACGCAGTATTTT.

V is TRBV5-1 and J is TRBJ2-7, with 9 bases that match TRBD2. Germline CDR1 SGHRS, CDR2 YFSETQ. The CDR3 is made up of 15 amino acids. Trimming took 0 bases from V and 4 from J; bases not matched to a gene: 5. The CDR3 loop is CASSLALTSGYEQYF. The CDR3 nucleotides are TGCGCCAGCAGCTTGGCTTTAACTAGCGGGTACGAGCAGTACTTC.

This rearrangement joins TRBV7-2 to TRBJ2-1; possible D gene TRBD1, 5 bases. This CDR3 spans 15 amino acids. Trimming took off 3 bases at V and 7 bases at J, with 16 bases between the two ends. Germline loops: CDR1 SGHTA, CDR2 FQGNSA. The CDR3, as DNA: TGTGCCAGCAGCTTCAGGGTGAGCGCGGTAAATGAGCAGTTCTTC. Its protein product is CASSFRVSAVNEQFF.

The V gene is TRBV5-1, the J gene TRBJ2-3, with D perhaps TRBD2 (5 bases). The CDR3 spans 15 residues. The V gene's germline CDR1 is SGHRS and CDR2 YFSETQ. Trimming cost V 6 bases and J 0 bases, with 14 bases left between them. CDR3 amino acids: CASTAAVSSTDTQYF. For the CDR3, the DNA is TGCGCCAGCACAGCGGCGGTATCCAGCACAGATACGCAGTATTTT.

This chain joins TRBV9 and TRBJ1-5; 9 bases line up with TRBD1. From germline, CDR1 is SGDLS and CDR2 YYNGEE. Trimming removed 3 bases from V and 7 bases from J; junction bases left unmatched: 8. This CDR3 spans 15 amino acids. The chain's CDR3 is CASSGGTGLSQPQHF. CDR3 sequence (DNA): TGTGCCAGCAGCGGTGGGACAGGGCTGTCGCAGCCCCAGCATTTT.

As DNA, the CDR3 is TGTGCCAGCAGCTTACCCTCTAGAAGGCAGGAGGTAAATGAGCAGTTCTTC. This gives the protein CASSLPSRRQEVNEQFF. The chain employs TRBV7-3 and TRBJ2-1; the D gene is possibly TRBD2 (5 bases). This CDR3 comprises 17 residues. V lost 2 bases, J lost 7 bases, and 21 bases lay in between. Germline V gene lookup returns CDR1 SGHTA and CDR2 FQGTGA. The full variable domain, its missing parts supplied by reference TRBV7-3 and TRBJ2-1, is GAGVSQTPSNKVTEKGKYVELRCDPISGHTALYWYRQSLGQGPEFLIYFQGTGAADDSGLPNDRFFAVRPEGSVSTLKIQRTERGDSAVYLCASSLPSRRQEVNEQFFGPGTRLTVL.

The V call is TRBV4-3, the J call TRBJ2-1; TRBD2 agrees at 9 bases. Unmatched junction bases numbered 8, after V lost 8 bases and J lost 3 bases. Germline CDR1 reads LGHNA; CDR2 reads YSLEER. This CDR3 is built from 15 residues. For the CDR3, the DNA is TGCGCCAGCTCTACGACTAGCGGTTACTACAATGAGCAGTTCTTC. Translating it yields CASSTTSGYYNEQFF.

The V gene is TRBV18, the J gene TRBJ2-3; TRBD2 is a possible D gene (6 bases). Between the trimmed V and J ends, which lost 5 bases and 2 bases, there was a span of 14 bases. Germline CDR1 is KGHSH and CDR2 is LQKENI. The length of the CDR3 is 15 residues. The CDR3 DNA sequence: TGTGCCAGCTCAGCCTTAGGAGGGCACACAGATACGCAGTATTTT. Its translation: CASSALGGHTDTQYF.

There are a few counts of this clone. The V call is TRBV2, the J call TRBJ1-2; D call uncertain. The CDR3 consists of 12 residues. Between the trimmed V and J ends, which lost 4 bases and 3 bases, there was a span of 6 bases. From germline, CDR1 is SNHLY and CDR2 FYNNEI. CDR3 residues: CASSGRDYGYTF. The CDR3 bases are TGTGCCAGCAGTGGGAGGGACTATGGCTACACCTTC.

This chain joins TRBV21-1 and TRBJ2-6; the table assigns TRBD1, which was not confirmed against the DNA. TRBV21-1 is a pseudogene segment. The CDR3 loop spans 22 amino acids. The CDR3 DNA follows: TGTGCCAGCAGCAAAGCGCTCTTGTTGCAGGGTAGTAAATACTCTGGGGCCAACGTCCTGACTTTC. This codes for CASSKALLLQGSKYSGANVLTF.